The sequence of this TCR beta chain was determined in a study of PD-L1 blockade in urothelial cancer. The V gene's germline CDR1 is SQVTM and CDR2 ANQGSEA. The CDR3 length is 17 residues. The V and J ends lost 7 bases and 3 bases, in that order; junction bases with no gene match: 19. This clone was counted a single time. Repertoires were generated with immunoSEQ multiplex PCR, while TCRdb's copy carries only in-frame clones and drops some. The data show some 45,000 clones, around 88% seen once. The source of this sequence is a man older than 75 with urothelial cancer. The genes are TRBV29-1 and TRBJ2-7; 9 bases agree with TRBD2. The source material was PBMCs, sampled around atezolizumab (anti-PD-L1) treatment. Written as DNA, the CDR3 is TGCAGCGCCCGAGGCGGAATAGCGGGAGAAAATTACTACGAGCAGTACTTC. Translation gives CSARGGIAGENYYEQYF.